A selection of T cell receptor beta chains follows, all from one sample in a study of T-cell memory formation after mild COVID-19. TCRdb re-called the 5' RACE reads with MiXCR, one entry per CDR3 protein. Of fewer than 50,000 distinct CDR3 sequences listed, about 7.1% were seen once; the top ten hold about 1.5%. Sequenced input: PBMCs or a T cell subset sorted from them (not recorded which). These TCRs come from a man aged 18 to 30 who had mild COVID-19 (a few samples of this study predate the infection). Cell type and time point are not known. The CDR3 runs from the conserved cysteine through the conserved F or W. Fields, in order: J gene, V gene, CDR3 protein.

J gene: TRBJ2-5; V gene: TRBV2; CDR3 protein: CASSEVWGETQYF
J gene: TRBJ1-1; V gene: TRBV3-1; CDR3 protein: CASSHFTGTGDTEAFF
J gene: TRBJ1-6; V gene: TRBV3-1; CDR3 protein: CASSQALTGPMAPLHF
J gene: TRBJ1-1; V gene: TRBV19; CDR3 protein: CASRGGQRSDTEAFF
J gene: TRBJ2-3; V gene: TRBV11-2; CDR3 protein: CASAWTGLADTQYF
J gene: TRBJ1-2; V gene: TRBV11-2; CDR3 protein: CASRGIKDRETSYGYTF
J gene: TRBJ1-1; V gene: TRBV28; CDR3 protein: CASRPPRVTEAFF
J gene: TRBJ1-6; V gene: TRBV6-5; CDR3 protein: CASSYPGRSPLHF
J gene: TRBJ2-7; V gene: TRBV3-1; CDR3 protein: CASSPPGQGKSYEQYF
J gene: TRBJ2-5; V gene: TRBV5-6; CDR3 protein: CASSSTYTETQYF
J gene: TRBJ1-1; V gene: TRBV20-1; CDR3 protein: CSAKWTGPEAFF
J gene: TRBJ2-2; V gene: TRBV4-3; CDR3 protein: CASSQELAAFTGELFF
J gene: TRBJ2-1; V gene: TRBV5-1; CDR3 protein: CASSETSGSNEQFF
J gene: TRBJ1-1; V gene: TRBV5-1; CDR3 protein: CASSWDGSNTEAFF
J gene: TRBJ1-2; V gene: TRBV27; CDR3 protein: CASLGARARGGGYGYTF
J gene: TRBJ2-3; V gene: TRBV4-1; CDR3 protein: CASSQGGTGSTDTQYF
J gene: TRBJ2-5; V gene: TRBV5-1; CDR3 protein: CASSLSFRQETQYF
J gene: TRBJ2-1; V gene: TRBV5-6; CDR3 protein: CASSLDGEQFF
J gene: TRBJ1-3; V gene: TRBV7-6; CDR3 protein: CASSLAETSSGNTIYF
J gene: TRBJ1-6; V gene: TRBV5-1; CDR3 protein: CASSPDRGLSDSPLHF
J gene: TRBJ2-5; V gene: TRBV7-2; CDR3 protein: CASSLTATGKETQYF
J gene: TRBJ2-4; V gene: TRBV20-1; CDR3 protein: CSARRGGLDKNIQYF
J gene: TRBJ1-1; V gene: TRBV5-1; CDR3 protein: CASSLEGPQAFF
J gene: TRBJ1-3; V gene: TRBV7-8; CDR3 protein: CASSLDAFGNTIYF
J gene: TRBJ1-4; V gene: TRBV6-6; CDR3 protein: CASSTPTGGNEKLFF
J gene: TRBJ1-1; V gene: TRBV18; CDR3 protein: CASSPFRGTEAFF
J gene: TRBJ1-2; V gene: TRBV20-1; CDR3 protein: CSASRGEVVAF
J gene: TRBJ2-1; V gene: TRBV9; CDR3 protein: CASSPGRGVFNEQFF